A selection of T cell receptor beta chains follows, all from one sample in a study of regulatory T cells in long-lasting Graves disease. MiXCR, run by TCRdb on the multiplex PCR reads, gives a single entry per CDR3 protein. The table records around 450,000 distinct CDR3 sequences, just under 15% of them present only once. The sample was also linked to a second study, of T cells in Graves' hyperthyroidism and ophthalmopathy.

The material sequenced was peripheral blood mononuclear cells (PBMCs), taken at new diagnosis, from a patient treated with antithyroid drugs. These receptors were taken from a woman aged 30 to 39 with Graves disease. Each CDR3 is given without its conserved first and last residue. Size is omitted from some rows. Given values are once, few, many or a class for expanded clones.

clone_size | v_call | cdr3_aa
many | TRBV9 | ASSVAGAEVETQY
many | TRBV18 | ASSPAGIPYEQY
once | TRBV30 | ARGQGTPGANVLT
many | TRBV15 | ATSRAGSTEAF
- | TRBV27 | ASRRASATNEKLF
many | TRBV20-1 | SASWTFGSDTQY
few | TRBV5-1 | ASSRTSGSQETQY
few | TRBV18 | ASSPRASGAADYSNQPQH
many | TRBV29-1 | SVLPGTSGSYEQY
- | TRBV28 | AGIRAGLNEQF
many | TRBV2 | ASRGLTTVGETQY
many | TRBV20-1 | SAYREPDRSTDTQY
- | TRBV5-6 | ASSFGQPVNQPQH
many | TRBV12-3/TRBV12-4 | ASSDSRTGGNQPQH
few | TRBV9 | ASSLRSGGADGYNEQF
- | TRBV15 | ATSRGAGGGNTGELF
many | TRBV7-2 | ASSFRQNYNEQF
- | TRBV14 | ASSQEGYSGNTIY
many | TRBV5-1 | ASMTAGSSYNEQF
few | TRBV6-1 | ASSPTVAGELF
many | TRBV6-1 | ASRTRPYNEQF
few | TRBV29-1 | SVELYTEAF
few | TRBV27 | ASSLSDNRAQF
few | TRBV12-3/TRBV12-4 | ASSGLQGYEKLF
many | TRBV6-8 | ASSYPRAEGLWNEQF
many | TRBV5-1 | ASSPLATDTQY
- | TRBV5-8 | ASTPDGELAKNIQY
many | TRBV20-1 | SARGGASGRANTQY
many | TRBV20-1 | SAGPRETQY
- | TRBV19 | ASSARQPNYGYT
many | TRBV5-6 | ASIGWWGGTEAF
many | TRBV7-9 | ASEDSLNEKLF
- | TRBV10-3 | AISPGQGATGELF
- | TRBV7-9 | AIQGPEAF
once | TRBV15 | ATSRDRSSGTPQF
many | TRBV11-3 | ASSFAGLRGYT
- | TRBV6-2/TRBV6-3 | ASSYSSAADATNEKLF
few | TRBV5-4 | ASSGPGTQAF
many | TRBV3-1 | ASSQGQGLGYT
few | TRBV29-1 | SVDAGTGDRYNEQF
- | TRBV9 | ASSVAPQGARNTEAF
many | TRBV28 | ASNFIRGPASTASGRGDEQF
few | TRBV20-1 | SAGLRSYNEQF
many | TRBV27 | ASTLWGGGDYEQY
many | TRBV30 | AWSVPTGVSGNTIY